The 27 T cell receptor beta chains listed next were all sequenced from one sample in a study of shared clonotypes between healthy human individuals. The repertoire was sequenced with immunoSEQ multiplex PCR; TCRdb's copy has only in-frame clones and lacks some. The sample holds about 2.3 million clones, about 92% seen once. The sample comprised naive CD4+ T cells from PBMCs. The subset is: CD45RA+ positively selected. The receptor source for this set is a man aged 18 to 29 in good health. Some clones in this sample may be carry-over from other donors' samples.

This sequence joins TRBV5-1 and TRBJ1-1; possible D gene TRBD1, 6 bases. CDR3 length: 13 residues. CDR1 SGHRS and CDR2 YFSETQ come from the germline V gene. The V end was cut by 8 bases, the J end by 3 bases, with 14 bases between. The chain's CDR3 is CASAQGTYTEAFF. CDR3 DNA sequence: TGCGCCAGTGCACAGGGAACTTACACTGAAGCTTTCTTT.

Of note for this clone: In the same sample, other DNA sequences code for this CDR3. This chain links TRBV27 with TRBJ1-1, with D uncertain. V was cut by 5 bases and J by 1 base, with 8 bases left in between. The length of the CDR3 is 13 residues. CDR1 MNHEY and CDR2 SMNVEV come from the germline V gene (reference sequence). The CDR3 sequence: CASSVPGNTEAFF. The CDR3 DNA reads as TGTGCCAGCAGTGTCCCGGGGAACACTGAAGCTTTCTTT.

The chain uses TRBV5-1 and TRBJ2-7; 9 positions match TRBD1. Germline CDR1 SGHRS, CDR2 YFSETQ. The J segment lost 6 bases and the V segment lost 0 bases, leaving 7 bases of the junction unmatched. The CDR3 has 15 residues. CDR3 DNA sequence: TGCGCCAGCAGCTTGGGCGGGGACAGGGCACGCGAGCAGTACTTC. It specifies CASSLGGDRAREQYF.

The rearrangement uses TRBV6-5 and TRBJ1-2, with TRBD1 identical over 8 bases. The trim removed 2 bases at V and 2 bases at J, leaving 4 bases unmatched. Germline CDR1 and CDR2: MNHEY and SVGAGI. This CDR3 comprises 15 residues. In DNA, the CDR3 is TGTGCCAGCAGTTACACGGACAGGGTGAACTATGGCTACACCTTC. This gives the protein CASSYTDRVNYGYTF.

For this clone: Additional DNA sequences in this sample encode the identical CDR3. The rearrangement uses TRBV5-1 and TRBJ1-4; no reliable D call. The germline gives CDR1 SGHRS, CDR2 YFSETQ. This CDR3 contains 13 residues. The V and J ends lost 0 bases and 3 bases respectively, with 3 bases between them. The CDR3 nucleotides are TGCGCCAGCAGCTTGGAGTCTAATGAAAAACTGTTTTTT. This encodes CASSLESNEKLFF.

As to this clone: The same CDR3 arises from other DNA sequences in this sample as well. The chain joins TRBV7-9 to TRBJ2-1; 14 positions match TRBD2. This CDR3 has 15 residues. Germline assignment: CDR1 SEHNR and CDR2 FQNEAQ (reference sequence). With V trimmed by 1 base and J by 7 bases, 0 bases remained unmatched. The CDR3 loop is CASSLGLAGGNEQFF. The CDR3 DNA follows: TGTGCCAGCAGCTTAGGACTAGCGGGAGGGAATGAGCAGTTCTTC.

The chain links TRBV30 to TRBJ2-4, with 8 bases identical to TRBD1. This CDR3 has 16 amino acids. V was pared by 4 bases and J by 2 bases, with 10 bases of the junction left unmatched. The V gene's germline CDR1 is GTSNPN and CDR2 SVGIG (reference sequence). DNA for the CDR3: TGTGCCTGGACGACAGGGGAGTACTTATCCAAAAACATTCAGTACTTC. Protein product: CAWTTGEYLSKNIQYF.

The chain carries TRBV19 and TRBJ1-1; 12 nucleotides match TRBD1. CDR1 and CDR2 from the germline V gene are LNHDA and SQIVND (reference sequence). The trim removed 6 bases at V and 5 bases at J, leaving 7 bases unmatched. The CDR3 runs to 15 residues. CDR3 protein: CASRRDRGRGTEAFF. CDR3 sequence (DNA): TGTGCCAGTAGGCGGGACAGGGGGCGAGGAACTGAAGCTTTCTTT.

This chain links TRBV5-1 with TRBJ2-2; 11 bases match TRBD2. This CDR3 is built from 17 residues. Germline V lookup: CDR1 SGHRS, CDR2 YFSETQ. Trimming removed 4 bases from V and 4 bases from J; junction bases left unmatched: 9. The DNA for the CDR3 is TGCGCCAGCAGCGTACTAGCGGGAGTCGGTCGCACCGGGGAGCTGTTTTTT. Amino acids: CASSVLAGVGRTGELFF.

This chain joins TRBV5-4 and TRBJ1-1; D gene uncertain. This CDR3 has 14 residues. In germline, CDR1 is SGHNT, CDR2 YYREEE (reference sequence). With 5 bases removed from V and 3 bases from J, the gap between germline ends came to 14 bases. CDR3 residues: CASRSLGGDTEAFF. The CDR3, as DNA: TGTGCCAGCAGGTCGCTAGGAGGCGACACTGAAGCTTTCTTT.

V is TRBV5-1 and J is TRBJ2-5, with 11 positions matching TRBD2. The germline V gene encodes CDR1 SGHRS and CDR2 YFSETQ. The length of the CDR3 is 16 residues. Germline trimming cut 0 bases from V and 14 bases from J; bases unmatched to any gene: 15. The DNA of the CDR3 is TGCGCCAGCAGCTTGGGTCCACTAGCGGGAGTTCACGGAGGATACTTC. Its translation: CASSLGPLAGVHGGYF. Drawing the rest from reference TRBV5-1 and TRBJ2-5, the complete variable domain is KAGVTQTPRYLIKTRGQQVTLSCSPISGHRSVSWYQQTPGQGLQFLFEYFSETQRNKGNFPGRFSGRQFSNSRSEMNVSTLELGDSALYLCASSLGPLAGVHGGYFGPGTRLLVL.

The genes are TRBV7-3 and TRBJ2-1; possibly TRBD2 for D (6 bases). This CDR3 contains 16 residues. V lost 5 bases, J lost 6 bases, and 20 bases lay in between. Germline-derived CDR1 and CDR2 are SGHTA and FQGTGA. The CDR3 region is CASSLTRGQGGNEQFF. CDR3 nucleotide sequence: TGTGCCAGCAGCCTCACCCGAGGGCAGGGAGGCAATGAGCAGTTCTTC.

On this clone itself: The germline gene is not matched at one end of the junction; a read error may be the cause. The rearrangement links TRBV30 to TRBJ2-6; D remains ambiguous. CDR1 and CDR2 (germline): GTSNPN, SVGIG (reference sequence). This CDR3 comprises 14 residues. CDR3 residues: CAWTAFSGANVLTF. DNA of the CDR3: TGTGCATGGACCGCATTCTCTGGGGCCAACGTCCTGACTTTC.

V is TRBV18 and J is TRBJ2-3; TRBD1 agrees at 8 bases. The V and J ends lost 6 bases and 2 bases, in that order; junction bases with no gene match: 7. This CDR3 has 15 amino acids. CDR1 is KGHSH, CDR2 LQKENI, per germline. Written as DNA, the CDR3 is TGTGCCAGCTCTGGGCAGGGGGCTACCACAGATACGCAGTATTTT. It translates to CASSGQGATTDTQYF.

The chain combines TRBV5-1 with TRBJ2-7, with 13 positions matching TRBD2. After removal of 4 bases from V and 2 bases from J, the junction contained 9 bases not matched to a gene. CDR1 SGHRS and CDR2 YFSETQ come from the germline V gene. The CDR3 runs to 17 residues. For the CDR3, the DNA is TGCGCCAGCAGCCCCCCGGGACTAGCGGGGATCCCCTACGAGCAGTACTTC. This sequence encodes CASSPPGLAGIPYEQYF.

This chain links TRBV28 with TRBJ1-2, with D tentatively TRBD1 (5 bases). Germline-derived CDR1 and CDR2 are MDHEN and SYDVKM. V was clipped by 7 bases and J by 3 bases, with 15 bases between them. The CDR3 contains 14 residues. The CDR3 region is CASTQDRRDYGYTF. Here the CDR3 DNA reads TGTGCCAGCACCCAAGACAGACGCGACTATGGCTACACCTTC.

The CDR3 bases are TGTGCCAGCAGCCTCCCGCAGGTATCATGGGGGGAAAAACTGTTTTTT. It specifies CASSLPQVSWGEKLFF. The chain is built from TRBV11-3 and TRBJ1-4; D might be TRBD1 (5 bases). Germline CDR1 is SGHNT and CDR2 is YENEEA. Trimming removed 5 bases at V and 8 bases at J, with 21 bases between. The CDR3 has 16 residues.

Remarks on this clone: This sample includes further DNA sequences coding for the same CDR3. The genes are TRBV7-2 and TRBJ2-1, with 11 bases identical to TRBD2. This CDR3 is 15 amino acids long. Per the germline V gene, CDR1 is SGHTA and CDR2 is FQGNSA. V shed 1 base and J 4 bases; nucleotides not matched to a gene: 0. This CDR3 is CASSLGLAGYNEQFF. The CDR3 DNA reads as TGTGCCAGCAGCTTAGGACTAGCGGGGTACAATGAGCAGTTCTTC.

The genes are TRBV12-1 and TRBJ1-4; TRBD1, the table's D call, lacks a check against the DNA. TRBV12-1 is deemed a pseudogene. There are 16 residues in the CDR3. CDR3 nucleotides: TGTGCCAGCAGCCATGGGACAGCAAAGAGGGGTGAAAAACTGTTTTTT. Protein product: CASSHGTAKRGEKLFF.

The chain joins TRBV30 to TRBJ1-3; the D gene is possibly TRBD1 (5 bases). The V end lost 5 bases, the J end lost 2 bases, and 10 bases lay between the germline ends. Germline-derived CDR1 and CDR2 are GTSNPN and SVGIG (reference sequence). CDR3 length equals 13 residues. This CDR3 is CAWGRGAGNTIYF. CDR3 coding DNA: TGTGCCTGGGGTAGGGGAGCTGGAAACACCATATATTTT.

V is TRBV28 and J is TRBJ2-7; TRBD2 matches 7 bases. V shed 8 bases, J shed 7 bases, and the junction held 14 bases outside the gene matches. This CDR3 spans 14 amino acids. From germline, CDR1 is MDHEN and CDR2 SYDVKM. Written as DNA, the CDR3 is TGTGCCAGCCGGAGCGCGGGAGACCCTCGGGAGCAGTACTTC. Translated, it gives CASRSAGDPREQYF.

V usage is TRBV5-6 and J usage is TRBJ2-1; possible D gene TRBD2, 6 bases. The V and J ends lost 4 bases and 2 bases respectively, with 13 bases between them. The CDR3 consists of 15 residues. The V gene's germline CDR1 is SGHDT and CDR2 YYEEEE. CDR3 bases: TGTGCCAGCAGCGGGGGGACTCACACCTACAATGAGCAGTTCTTC. Its translation: CASSGGTHTYNEQFF.

The chain has TRBV5-1 and TRBJ2-5; 15 nucleotides align to TRBD2. Trimming removed 2 bases from V and 5 bases from J; junction bases left unmatched: 10. Germline CDR1 is SGHRS and CDR2 is YFSETQ. There are 18 residues in the CDR3. This CDR3 is CASSFGTSGRSSGETQYF. CDR3 coding DNA: TGCGCCAGCAGCTTCGGGACTAGCGGGAGGTCTTCTGGGGAGACCCAGTACTTC.

V and J are TRBV6-6 and TRBJ2-7; 8 bases fit TRBD2. Germline V gene sequence: CDR1 MNHNY, CDR2 SVGAGI (reference sequence). The CDR3 is made up of 14 amino acids. Trimming took 2 bases from V and 3 from J; bases not matched to a gene: 3. CDR3 DNA sequence: TGTGCCAGCAGTTACGGACTAGCTGGCTACGAGCAGTACTTC. Its protein is CASSYGLAGYEQYF.

The chain joins TRBV27 to TRBJ2-2; 7 nucleotides agree with TRBD2. Germline trimming cut 6 bases from V and 4 bases from J; bases unmatched to any gene: 5. The germline gives CDR1 MNHEY, CDR2 SMNVEV (reference sequence). The CDR3 is made up of 14 amino acids. The chain's CDR3 is CASRLAASTGELFF. The DNA for the CDR3 is TGTGCCAGCAGGCTAGCGGCGAGCACCGGGGAGCTGTTTTTT.

The chain employs TRBV5-1 and TRBJ2-1, with TRBD2 matching over 9 bases. The CDR3 is made up of 14 amino acids. With V trimmed by 4 bases and J by 6 bases, 5 bases remained unmatched. Germline V gives CDR1 SGHRS, CDR2 YFSETQ. For the CDR3, the DNA is TGCGCCAGCAGCACCCTGACTAGCGGCAATGAGCAGTTCTTC. Its translation: CASSTLTSGNEQFF.

The rearrangement uses TRBV29-1 and TRBJ2-1, with 10 nucleotides matching TRBD2. The CDR3 totals 14 residues. From germline, CDR1 is SQVTM and CDR2 ANQGSEA. Losses at the gene ends were 6 bases for V and 7 bases for J; bases not matched to a gene: 9. The chain's CDR3 is CSVAGLAVHNEQFF. The CDR3 DNA follows: TGCAGCGTCGCCGGACTAGCGGTTCATAATGAGCAGTTCTTC.